Below, 22 T cell receptor beta chains from the same sample are listed, as sequenced in a study of beta chain features in type 1 diabetes listed by TCRdb under 2018. The protocol used for the library was the immunoSEQ multiplex PCR assay. All of the isolated RNA was reverse transcribed with the High Capacity cDNA Reverse Transcription Kit, so expressed TCRB transcripts were sequenced. In its TCRdb copy, this immuneACCESS table keeps in-frame sequences only and misses some clones. Where compared with another copy, unresolved V genes explain less than half of these, and the others have no known cause. The sample has roughly 400,000 clones on record, approximately 15% of them singletons. The ten largest clones add up to 0.019% of the sample. Sequencing was performed on naive CD4+ T cells from blood. Sample cell subset or site, as interpreted from the label and publication: true naive CD4+ T cells. Receptor source: a woman aged 18-29 years in good health.

The rearrangement links TRBV28 to TRBJ2-3; 7 bases agree with TRBD2. Trimming at V came to 6 bases and at J to 2 bases, leaving 8 bases not matched to a gene. Per germline, CDR1 MDHEN and CDR2 SYDVKM. The CDR3 sequence is 15 residues long. For the CDR3, the DNA is TGTGCCAGCAGCCAGTGGGGGGGGAACACAGATACGCAGTATTTT. It encodes CASSQWGGNTDTQYF.

The chain joins TRBV9 to TRBJ2-4; TRBD2 matches 7 bases. CDR1 is SGDLS, CDR2 YYNGEE, per germline. This CDR3 spans 15 amino acids. Trimming cost V 0 bases and J 6 bases; bases outside gene matches: 6. The CDR3 sequence is CASSVGGTGGNIQYF. The CDR3, as DNA: TGTGCCAGCAGCGTAGGTGGGACGGGAGGAAACATTCAGTACTTC.

This clone has just a few counts. This sequence joins TRBV27 and TRBJ2-1, with D possibly being TRBD1 (5 bases). Germline CDR1 and CDR2: MNHEY and SMNVEV (reference sequence). This CDR3 has 13 amino acids. Trimming left V 0 bases short and J 12 bases short, with 12 bases between. The CDR3: CASSLSRLQGQFF. CDR3 DNA sequence: TGTGCCAGCAGTTTATCCCGACTCCAGGGGCAGTTCTTC.

This clone was detected a few times. This chain links TRBV4-2 with TRBJ1-5, with D possibly TRBD1 on 5 matching bases. Trimming removed 1 base from V and 0 bases from J, with 10 bases in between. Per the germline V gene, CDR1 is LGHNA and CDR2 is YNFKEQ. This CDR3 is 16 amino acids long. The CDR3 region is CASSQGLGGSNQPQHF. The DNA of the CDR3 is TGTGCCAGCAGCCAAGGACTGGGGGGTAGCAATCAGCCCCAGCATTTT.

This clone was found a few times. The chain uses TRBV5-1 and TRBJ2-5; D might be TRBD1 (5 bases). Trimming stripped 0 bases from V and 4 bases from J, with 13 bases between. Looked up from germline, CDR1 is SGHRS and CDR2 is YFSETQ. CDR3 length equals 15 residues. The CDR3 sequence: CASSLGGGQLETQYF. The CDR3 DNA sequence: TGCGCCAGCAGCTTGGGGGGCGGTCAATTAGAGACCCAGTACTTC.

This clone was recorded a few times. The genes are TRBV27 and TRBJ2-6; a possible D gene is TRBD2 (5 bases). Trimming removed 9 bases at V and 0 bases at J, with 9 bases between. CDR1 and CDR2 (germline): MNHEY, SMNVEV (reference sequence). The CDR3 contains 14 residues. The CDR3: CASARDSGANVLTF. The CDR3 nucleotides read TGTGCCAGTGCACGGGACTCTGGGGCCAACGTCCTGACTTTC. Drawing the rest from reference TRBV27 and TRBJ2-6, the complete variable domain is EAQVTQNPRYLITVTGKKLTVTCSQNMNHEYMSWYRQDPGLGLRQIYYSMNVEVTDKGDVPEGYKVSRKEKRNFPLILESPSPNQTSLYFCASARDSGANVLTFGAGSRLTVL.

The V gene is TRBV18, the J gene TRBJ2-7; D ambiguous. V was clipped by 0 bases and J by 1 base, with 10 bases between them. The CDR3 length is 15 residues. Per the germline V gene, CDR1 is KGHSH and CDR2 is LQKENI. This CDR3 is CASSPPGSASYEQYF. CDR3 nucleotide sequence: TGTGCCAGCTCACCACCGGGCAGTGCTTCCTACGAGCAGTACTTC.

This clone appeared a few times. The rearrangement uses TRBV4-3 and TRBJ1-2; D not resolved. The length of the CDR3 is 14 residues. Germline V gene data show CDR1 as LGHNA and CDR2 as YSLEER. The V gene lost 0 bases and the J gene lost 2 bases, with 7 bases spanning the gap. The CDR3 DNA reads TGCGCCAGCAGCCAAGACGCGGGAAACTATGGCTACACCTTC. It encodes CASSQDAGNYGYTF.

This clone was seen a handful of times. The rearrangement uses TRBV30 and TRBJ2-1; 10 bases are a match to TRBD1. Per germline, CDR1 GTSNPN and CDR2 SVGIG (reference sequence). With V trimmed by 3 bases and J by 9 bases, 5 bases remained unmatched. This CDR3 region has 13 residues. The CDR3 sequence is CAWSPGQGPEQFF. The CDR3 DNA reads TGTGCCTGGAGCCCGGGACAGGGGCCTGAGCAGTTCTTC.

The V gene is TRBV7-3, the J gene TRBJ1-1; 7 nucleotides line up with TRBD1. The CDR3 is 16 amino acids. The trim removed 5 bases at V and 0 bases at J, leaving 9 bases unmatched. Germline CDR1 reads SGHTA; CDR2 reads FQGTGA. CDR3 DNA: TGTGCCAGCAGCCCTTACGACAGGGCCCTGAACACTGAAGCTTTCTTT. Its protein is CASSPYDRALNTEAFF.

This chain joins TRBV29-1 and TRBJ2-5; 10 bases are shared with TRBD1. The trim removed 4 bases at V and 5 bases at J, leaving 10 bases unmatched. The germline gives CDR1 SQVTM, CDR2 ANQGSEA. The CDR3 is 15 amino acids. In DNA form, the CDR3 reads TGCAGCGTTGCAATAGGTGGGACAGGGGAGGAGACCCAGTACTTC. Its translation is CSVAIGGTGEETQYF.

The V gene is TRBV10-3, the J gene TRBJ2-3; the match to TRBD2 covers 7 bases. Germline V CDR1 and CDR2: ENHRY, SYGVKD. This CDR3 has 16 residues. The ends lost 0 bases at V and 0 bases at J; junction bases unmatched: 3. The CDR3 DNA reads as TGTGCCATCAGTGAGTCGGGAGGGCTGAGCACAGATACGCAGTATTTT. Protein sequence: CAISESGGLSTDTQYF.

This clone was seen a handful of times. The CDR3 sequence: CAPAGAEQFF. The CDR3 DNA reads TGTGCCCCGGCGGGGGCAGAGCAGTTCTTC. This sequence joins TRBV27 and TRBJ2-1; perhaps TRBD2 as D (7 bases). V shed 11 bases and J shed 10 bases, with 12 bases lying between them. Germline CDR1 reads MNHEY; CDR2 reads SMNVEV (reference sequence). The CDR3 is 10 amino acids.

The chain combines TRBV19 with TRBJ2-3; unclear D gene. The CDR3 totals 13 residues. Germline-derived CDR1 and CDR2 are LNHDA and SQIVND (reference sequence). Trimming removed 8 bases from V and 1 base from J, with 10 bases in between. CDR3 sequence (DNA): TGTGCCAGTCGAGAAAGAGGCACAGATACGCAGTATTTT. Translation gives CASRERGTDTQYF.

CDR3 in amino acids: CASSLLGLAKYNEQFF. CDR3 sequence (DNA): TGTGCCAGCAGCTTACTGGGACTAGCGAAATACAATGAGCAGTTCTTC. The gene calls are TRBV11-2 and TRBJ2-1, with 10 positions matching TRBD2. Per germline, CDR1 SGHAT and CDR2 FQNNGV. The ends lost 2 bases at V and 4 bases at J; junction bases unmatched: 5. The CDR3 has 16 amino acids.

This clone was detected a few times. The chain has TRBV29-1 and TRBJ1-5; perhaps TRBD1 as D (5 bases). This CDR3 has 13 amino acids. In germline, CDR1 is SQVTM, CDR2 ANQGSEA. The ends were cut back, 4 bases at V and 4 bases at J, with 11 bases in the middle. CDR3 sequence (DNA): TGCAGCGTTGTGTGGGGCTTGAATCAGCCCCAGCATTTT. The encoded protein is CSVVWGLNQPQHF.

The chain joins TRBV25-1 to TRBJ1-2; 7 positions match TRBD1. Germline CDR1 is MGHDK and CDR2 is SYGVNS. Trimming cost V 4 bases and J 4 bases; bases outside gene matches: 6. CDR3 length equals 14 residues. DNA for the CDR3: TGTGCCAGCAGTGGCCAGGGACAGCCCTATGGCTACACCTTC. It yields the protein CASSGQGQPYGYTF.

This clone has only a few counts. The chain is built from TRBV7-9 and TRBJ1-5; 8 bases fit TRBD1. Germline assignment: CDR1 SEHNR and CDR2 FQNEAQ (reference sequence). The CDR3 covers 15 residues. Trimming took 5 bases from V and 3 from J; bases not matched to a gene: 6. The chain's CDR3 is CASSPGTGINQPQHF. In DNA, the CDR3 is TGTGCCAGCAGCCCCGGGACAGGAATCAATCAGCCCCAGCATTTT.

This clone turned up a few times. The chain links TRBV7-2 to TRBJ2-5, with TRBD2 matching 7 bases. CDR1 and CDR2 from the germline V gene are SGHTA and FQGNSA. After removal of 4 bases from V and 5 bases from J, the junction contained 4 bases not matched to a gene. This CDR3 region has 13 residues. This chain's CDR3 is CASSSIGGETQYF. The CDR3 DNA is TGTGCCAGCAGCTCGATCGGGGGGGAGACCCAGTACTTC.

The V gene is TRBV5-4, the J gene TRBJ2-5; TRBD2 matches 10 bases. CDR1 is SGHNT, CDR2 YYREEE, per germline (reference sequence). The CDR3 is made up of 16 amino acids. Trimming cost V 3 bases and J 0 bases; bases outside gene matches: 5. The CDR3 nucleotides read TGTGCCAGCAGCTCGGGACTAGCGACGTACCAAGAGACCCAGTACTTC. It specifies CASSSGLATYQETQYF.

This clone was seen only a few times. V usage is TRBV7-9 and J usage is TRBJ1-3; D is perhaps TRBD1 (5 bases). Trimming removed 7 bases from V and 6 bases from J, with 19 bases in between. From germline, CDR1 is SEHNR and CDR2 FQNEAQ (reference sequence). The CDR3 consists of 15 residues. As DNA, the CDR3 is TGTGCCAGCATCGAGACGGACAAAGATGAAAACACCATATATTTT. It codes for CASIETDKDENTIYF.

This clone was counted a few times. This rearrangement joins TRBV23-1 to TRBJ2-3; 7 nucleotides line up with TRBD1. TRBV23-1 is reported as an ORF; its role is uncertain. The ends lost 3 bases at V and 5 bases at J; junction bases unmatched: 11. This CDR3 is built from 16 residues. The CDR3 sequence: CASSHQDRVGGDTQYF. The CDR3 DNA follows: TGCGCCAGCAGTCACCAAGACAGGGTAGGGGGAGATACGCAGTATTTT.